Each of the 9 T cell receptor beta chains below was sequenced from the same sample in a study of regulatory T cells in long-lasting Graves disease. Described time point: newly diagnosed GD, antithyroid drugs for less than 3 months. Making the TCR library involved RNA that had been extracted from PBMCs. Investigators prepared the TCR beta libraries by applying iRepertoire HTBI primers and Arm-PCR of CDR3 regions. TCRdb reanalysed the multiplex PCR reads using MiXCR and keeps one entry per CDR3 protein. The sample yields roughly 320,000 distinct CDR3 sequences, over 15% seen once. These records were also assigned to another study, of T cells in Graves' hyperthyroidism and ophthalmopathy.

The sequencing here drew on peripheral blood mononuclear cells (PBMCs), taken at new diagnosis, from a patient treated with antithyroid drugs. The receptors come from a man aged 35-49 years with Graves disease.

This clonotype was seen many times. This chain connects TRBV18 to TRBJ2-3; D uncertain. In germline, CDR1 is KGHSH, CDR2 LQKENI. Trimming took off 3 bases at V and 0 bases at J, with 10 bases between the two ends. The CDR3 has 15 amino acids. The CDR3 here is CASSPLITSTDTQYF. DNA of the CDR3: TGTGCCAGCTCACCGCTAATCACTAGCACAGATACGCAGTATTTT.

The sample holds many counts of this clonotype. The gene calls are TRBV20-1 and TRBJ2-1; D not certain. CDR3 length: 15 amino acids. Trimming shortened V by 3 bases and J by 0 bases, and 12 bases separated the two germline ends. Germline V gene sequence: CDR1 DFQATT, CDR2 SNEGSKA (reference sequence). The CDR3 sequence: CSARRARSSYNEQFF. The CDR3 region has the DNA TGCAGTGCTAGGCGCGCCAGGAGCTCCTACAATGAGCAGTTCTTC.

This clonotype has at least ten counts. V usage is TRBV2 and J usage is TRBJ2-2; 9 positions agree with TRBD1. The V gene end was trimmed by 4 bases and the J gene end by 4 bases; junction bases not matched to a gene: 4. The germline V gene encodes CDR1 SNHLY and CDR2 FYNNEI. The CDR3 loop spans 15 amino acids. Written as DNA, the CDR3 is TGTGCCAGCAGTGGACAGGGGGAGGGCACCGGGGAGCTGTTTTTT. Translation gives CASSGQGEGTGELFF.

The V gene is TRBV3-1, the J gene TRBJ1-3; D unclear. In germline, CDR1 is LGHDT, CDR2 YNNKEL (reference sequence). Trimming shortened V by 1 base and J by 0 bases, and 10 bases separated the two germline ends. The CDR3 is 16 amino acids. CDR3 bases: TGTGCCAGCAGCCAAGGACGAGGGCTCTCTGGAAACACCATATATTTT. Translation: CASSQGRGLSGNTIYF.

Many counts were recorded for this clonotype. V and J are TRBV7-2 and TRBJ1-2; no firm D call. This CDR3 is 14 amino acids long. Trimming removed 5 bases at V and 7 bases at J, with 17 bases between. CDR1 and CDR2 (germline): SGHTA, FQGNSA. The CDR3 protein is CASSPRERGVGYTF. DNA of the CDR3: TGTGCCAGCAGCCCGCGCGAGCGGGGTGTTGGCTACACCTTC. Full variable domain (outside the CDR3, taken from reference TRBV7-2 and TRBJ1-2): GAGVSQSPSNKVTEKGKDVELRCDPISGHTALYWYRQSLGQGLEFLIYFQGNSAPDKSGLPSDRFSAERTGGSVSTLTIQRTQQEDSAVYLCASSPRERGVGYTFGSGTRLTVV.

A note on this clonotype: A single base is all that separates this from a far larger clone, so a read error is likely. This chain joins TRBV10-3 and TRBJ2-1; the D gene is possibly TRBD1 (5 bases). The DNA end is more similar to TRBJ2-5, so the J call may be wrong. The germline CDR1 and CDR2 sequences are ENHRY and SYGVKD. The CDR3 extends over 13 amino acids. This CDR3 is CTISVSGLETQYF. The CDR3 nucleotides are TGTACCATCAGTGTCTCAGGGCTAGAGACCCAGTACTTC.

V is TRBV29-1 and J is TRBJ2-3; TRBD2 might be the D (5 bases). CDR1 is SQVTM, CDR2 ANQGSEA, per germline. V lost 6 bases and J 2 bases, leaving 12 bases between the germline ends. CDR3 length equals 13 residues. The DNA of the CDR3 is TGCAGCGTACTAGATGAGAACACAGATACGCAGTATTTT. Its protein is CSVLDENTDTQYF.

At least ten counts were recorded for this clonotype. CDR3 sequence: CASSEWTGGGTGELFF. CDR3 sequence (DNA): TGTGCCAGCAGTGAATGGACTGGCGGAGGCACCGGGGAGCTGTTTTTT. The chain carries TRBV6-1 and TRBJ2-2, with a possible D match to TRBD2 (5 bases). Germline lookup yields CDR1 MNHNS and CDR2 SASEGT. CDR3 length: 16 residues. With 2 bases removed from V and 4 bases from J, the gap between germline ends came to 14 bases.

This clonotype came up a few times. The V gene is TRBV18, the J gene TRBJ1-4; 9 bases are a match to TRBD1. The V and J ends lost 3 bases and 3 bases, in that order; junction bases with no gene match: 8. The CDR3 length is 17 residues. Germline V lookup: CDR1 KGHSH, CDR2 LQKENI. As DNA, the CDR3 is TGTGCCAGCTCACCCCTGTTACAGGGGGCGGCTAATGAAAAACTGTTTTTT. Protein: CASSPLLQGAANEKLFF. Full variable domain (missing parts from reference TRBV18 and TRBJ1-4): NAGVMQNPRHLVRRRGQEARLRCSPMKGHSHVYWYRQLPEEGLKFMVYLQKENIIDESGMPKERFSAEFPKEGPSILRIQQVVRGDSAAYFCASSPLLQGAANEKLFFGSGTQLSVL.